Presented here are 25 T cell receptor beta chains from one specimen sequenced in a study of cytomegalovirus exposure and HLA in healthy donors. Researchers ran the PCR with 60 Vbeta and 13 Jbeta primers. Profiled with immunoSEQ multiplex PCR; TCRdb holds only in-frame clones, not every one. The repertoire consists of some 180,000 clones, with roughly 85% occurring once and the leading ten covering approximately 4.4%. The sequencing sample was made of PBMCs. These receptors were obtained from a woman in her 30s in good health and CMV-seropositive.

The sample holds a few counts of this clone. Here the CDR3 reads CASSLADRGDEQFF. In DNA form, the CDR3 reads TGTGCCAGCAGCTTAGCGGACAGGGGCGATGAGCAGTTCTTC. The chain is built from TRBV11-2 and TRBJ2-1; 9 bases agree with TRBD1. V shed 1 base, J shed 8 bases, and the junction held 3 bases outside the gene matches. The germline V gene encodes CDR1 SGHAT and CDR2 FQNNGV. There are 14 residues in the CDR3.

CDR3 nucleotide sequence: TGTGCCAGCAGTTACGAGGCGGCTAATGAAAAACTGTTTTTT. Protein product: CASSYEAANEKLFF. V is TRBV6-5 and J is TRBJ1-4; D is uncertain. The CDR3 is 14 amino acids. Trimming pared 2 bases from V and 3 bases from J, leaving 7 bases between. Looked up from germline, CDR1 is MNHEY and CDR2 is SVGAGI.

The V and J genes are TRBV29-1 and TRBJ1-2; TRBD1 might be the D (5 bases). V was pared by 7 bases and J by 4 bases, with 13 bases between. The CDR3 is 12 amino acids. CDR1 SQVTM and CDR2 ANQGSEA come from the germline V gene. The CDR3 sequence is CSARQLRYGYTF. CDR3 coding DNA: TGCAGCGCCCGACAGCTACGCTATGGCTACACCTTC.

The rearrangement joins TRBV30 to TRBJ2-7, with D possibly being TRBD2 (5 bases). The CDR3 is 14 residues long. The germline V gene has CDR1 GTSNPN and CDR2 SVGIG (reference sequence). Between the trimmed V and J ends, which lost 4 bases and 0 bases, there was a span of 13 bases. The CDR3 coding sequence is TGTGCCTGGACCCTAGTGGGGAGCTCCTACGAGCAGTACTTC. Its protein is CAWTLVGSSYEQYF.

This chain uses TRBV6-1 with TRBJ2-5; TRBD1 is a possible D gene (6 bases). Germline-derived CDR1 and CDR2 are MNHNS and SASEGT. Between the trimmed V and J ends, which lost 2 bases and 3 bases, there was a span of 19 bases. The CDR3 loop spans 17 amino acids. For the CDR3, the DNA is TGTGCCAGCAGTGAAATCCCTGTCGGACAGAGAGAAGAGACCCAGTACTTC. Amino acid sequence: CASSEIPVGQREETQYF.

The chain couples TRBV9 to TRBJ1-2; D possibly corresponds to TRBD1 (6 bases). Germline CDR1 SGDLS, CDR2 YYNGEE. The CDR3 spans 13 residues. V lost 4 bases to trimming and J lost 8 bases, with 15 bases between them. The CDR3 is CASSTGGARGYTF. The CDR3 DNA is TGTGCCAGCAGCACCGGGGGGGCACGGGGCTACACCTTC.

This chain connects TRBV5-6 to TRBJ1-6; tentative D call: TRBD1 (5 bases). V shed 4 bases and J shed 1 base, with 15 bases lying between them. Per germline, CDR1 SGHDT and CDR2 YYEEEE. This CDR3 comprises 17 residues. CDR3 coding DNA: TGTGCCAGCAGCGGCGGGCGGGGCGCATCCTATAATTCACCCCTCCACTTT. Protein: CASSGGRGASYNSPLHF.

This chain uses TRBV6-1 with TRBJ2-1, with D possibly being TRBD1 (6 bases). CDR3 size: 14 residues. The germline gives CDR1 MNHNS, CDR2 SASEGT. V lost 1 base and J lost 11, with 15 bases in between. The CDR3 spells CASSEGGQLGKQFF. The CDR3 coding sequence is TGTGCCAGCAGTGAAGGTGGACAGCTAGGGAAGCAGTTCTTC.

The V gene is TRBV29-1, the J gene TRBJ2-5, with 10 bases aligning to TRBD2. The J call could be wrong; TRBJ2-7 is a better fit for the DNA end. Germline CDR1 SQVTM, CDR2 ANQGSEA. The CDR3 is 18 amino acids. CDR3 DNA sequence: TGCAGCTCTACCCTAGCGGGAGTCCTGCATGGTTCGCCCTACGAGCAGTACTTC. Translated: CSSTLAGVLHGSPYEQYF.

J is TRBJ2-5 and V is TRBV2, with 10 bases aligning to TRBD1. This CDR3 spans 15 amino acids. From germline, CDR1 is SNHLY and CDR2 FYNNEI. V lost 11 bases to trimming and J lost 4 bases; unmatched junction nucleotides: 13. The CDR3 DNA follows: TGTGCCGTCCAGGGTGGGGACAGGGGAGCAGAGACCCAGTACTTC. Translating it yields CAVQGGDRGAETQYF. Full variable domain (rest looked up from reference TRBV2 and TRBJ2-5): EPEVTQTPSHQVTQMGQEVILRCVPISNHLYFYWYRQILGQKVEFLVSFYNNEISEKSEIFDDQFSVERPDGSNFTLKIRSTKLEDSAMYFCAVQGGDRGAETQYFGPGTRLLVL.

The chain has TRBV5-1 and TRBJ1-4, with 9 bases lining up with TRBD1. The CDR3 is 15 amino acids. Germline-derived CDR1 and CDR2 are SGHRS and YFSETQ. The J segment lost 5 bases and the V segment lost 5 bases, leaving 7 bases of the junction unmatched. CDR3 loop: CASSNRGQGNEKLFF. DNA of the CDR3: TGCGCCAGCAGTAACAGGGGGCAAGGGAATGAAAAACTGTTTTTT.

This clone was seen a single time. This chain links TRBV6-9 with TRBJ1-2; D perhaps matches TRBD1 (5 bases). V lost 7 bases to trimming and J lost 5 bases, with 11 bases between them. CDR3 length: 12 residues. Germline V gene lookup returns CDR1 MNHGY and CDR2 SVAAGI. DNA of the CDR3: TGTGCCAGCACGGGACTCGAATATGGCTACACCTTC. It codes for CASTGLEYGYTF.

A few counts support this clone. The chain has TRBV27 and TRBJ1-4, with D uncertain. The CDR3 is made up of 14 amino acids. Between the trimmed V and J ends, which lost 6 bases and 7 bases, there was a span of 15 bases. Germline V gene data show CDR1 as MNHEY and CDR2 as SMNVEV (reference sequence). The CDR3: CASSVRGYSEKLFF. For the CDR3, the DNA is TGTGCCAGCAGCGTAAGAGGGTATAGTGAAAAACTGTTTTTT.

The V gene is TRBV30, the J gene TRBJ2-7; 8 positions agree with TRBD1. V shed 3 bases, J shed 4 bases, and the junction held 5 bases outside the gene matches. Germline CDR1 GTSNPN, CDR2 SVGIG (reference sequence). This CDR3 comprises 13 residues. CDR3 DNA: TGTGCCTGGAGGGACAGGGCGCGGTACGAGCAGTACTTC. It yields the protein CAWRDRARYEQYF.

The chain has TRBV10-2 and TRBJ2-4; 8 nucleotides agree with TRBD2. V lost 7 bases and J lost 5; bases outside the gene matches: 7. This CDR3 region has 14 residues. Per germline, CDR1 WSHSY and CDR2 SAAADI. The DNA of the CDR3 is TGCGCCAGCACTGTAATAGCGGGGCAAAACATTCAGTACTTC. It yields the protein CASTVIAGQNIQYF.

This chain connects TRBV5-6 to TRBJ2-7; possible D gene TRBD2, 6 bases. Germline V gene lookup returns CDR1 SGHDT and CDR2 YYEEEE. The CDR3 has 12 residues. Trimming took off 3 bases at V and 7 bases at J, with 11 bases between the two ends. The CDR3 is CASSYSSVEQYF. Here the CDR3 DNA reads TGTGCCAGCAGCTATTCTAGCGTGGAGCAGTACTTC.

This clone was counted between two and nine times. V is TRBV7-2 and J is TRBJ1-2, with D unresolved. The germline V gene has CDR1 SGHTA and CDR2 FQGNSA. V lost 8 bases to trimming and J lost 4 bases, with 17 bases between them. The CDR3 has 14 amino acids. The CDR3 here is CASLSGGLFYGYTF. The CDR3 DNA is TGTGCCAGCCTATCTGGAGGCCTATTCTATGGCTACACCTTC.

The V and J genes are TRBV5-6 and TRBJ2-3, with TRBD2 matching over 14 bases. V lost 4 bases and J lost 7; bases outside the gene matches: 5. There are 15 residues in the CDR3. Germline V CDR1 and CDR2: SGHDT, YYEEEE. The CDR3, as DNA: TGTGCCAGCAGCGGCCGACTAGCGGGAGGGTATACGCAGTATTTT. Translating it yields CASSGRLAGGYTQYF.

The chain uses TRBV11-2 and TRBJ2-5; 10 nucleotides agree with TRBD1. With 1 base clipped from V and 5 bases from J, the junction kept 7 bases outside the gene matches. The length of the CDR3 is 16 residues. CDR1 and CDR2 from the germline V gene are SGHAT and FQNNGV. The CDR3 bases are TGTGCCAGCAGCTTAGGGACAGGGGGATTGGGGGAGACCCAGTACTTC. Its protein is CASSLGTGGLGETQYF.

This clone occurred a few times. This rearrangement joins TRBV5-1 to TRBJ2-5; 10 bases fit TRBD2. In germline, CDR1 is SGHRS, CDR2 YFSETQ. The CDR3 consists of 14 residues. With 4 bases clipped from V and 5 bases from J, the junction kept 5 bases outside the gene matches. The CDR3 loop is CASSGLAGVETQYF. The CDR3 bases are TGCGCCAGCAGCGGTCTAGCGGGGGTGGAGACCCAGTACTTC.

The rearrangement joins TRBV18 to TRBJ2-7, with no clear D. Per germline, CDR1 KGHSH and CDR2 LQKENI. The length of the CDR3 is 14 residues. V was cut by 4 bases and J by 0 bases, with 10 bases left in between. In DNA form, the CDR3 reads TGTGCCAGCTCACATGAGACTGGCTCCTACGAGCAGTACTTC. Protein sequence: CASSHETGSYEQYF.

There are a few counts of this clone. This specimen includes other DNA sequences encoding the same CDR3. The chain couples TRBV6-1 to TRBJ1-4; no clear D. Germline CDR1 reads MNHNS; CDR2 reads SASEGT. The length of the CDR3 is 16 residues. V gave up 0 bases and J gave up 5 bases, with 13 bases separating them. CDR3 nucleotide sequence: TGTGCCAGCAGTGAAGCGCTTGGAGGGAGGAATGAAAAACTGTTTTTT. It encodes CASSEALGGRNEKLFF.

This rearrangement joins TRBV5-4 to TRBJ2-7; 10 positions match TRBD2. The CDR3 covers 15 residues. Germline V gene data show CDR1 as SGHNT and CDR2 as YYREEE (reference sequence). With V trimmed by 0 bases and J by 2 bases, 2 bases remained unmatched. CDR3 sequence: CASSLASGSPYEQYF. Here the CDR3 DNA reads TGTGCCAGCAGCTTGGCTAGCGGGAGCCCCTACGAGCAGTACTTC.

The rearrangement links TRBV7-8 to TRBJ2-2; TRBD2 is a possible D gene (6 bases). Trimming shortened V by 7 bases and J by 3 bases, and 18 bases separated the two germline ends. The CDR3 spans 16 residues. Germline lookup yields CDR1 SGHVS and CDR2 FQNEAQ. The CDR3 nucleotides read TGTGCCAGCACCCATTCATCGGGAGTAGACACCGGGGAGCTGTTTTTT. Protein product: CASTHSSGVDTGELFF. The full variable domain, with the rest looked up from reference TRBV7-8 and TRBJ2-2, is GAGVSQSPRYKVAKRGQDVALRCDPISGHVSLFWYQQALGQGPEFLTYFQNEAQLDKSGLPSDRFFAERPEGSVSTLKIQRTQQEDSAVYLCASTHSSGVDTGELFFGEGSRLTVL.

The genes are TRBV11-2 and TRBJ1-1; no firm D call. The CDR3 is made up of 14 amino acids. Germline V gene sequence: CDR1 SGHAT, CDR2 FQNNGV. With 3 bases removed from V and 0 bases from J, the gap between germline ends came to 8 bases. The CDR3: CASSLNSLNTEAFF. The CDR3, as DNA: TGTGCCAGCAGCTTGAACAGTCTGAACACTGAAGCTTTCTTT.